Shown below are 29 T cell receptor beta chains from a single sample sequenced in a study of blood T cells in healthy people across ages. Together with a sample-barcoded 5' primer, a J-beta primer mix was included in a second PCR lasting about 7 to 11 cycles. TCRdb re-called the 5' RACE reads with MiXCR, one entry per CDR3 protein. The sample consists of 650,000 to 800,000 distinct CDR3 sequences, 40% to 50% of them appearing once. The sample was blood. The receptor set was obtained from a man aged 60 to 69 in good health.

The gene calls are TRBV5-5 and TRBJ2-1, with D uncertain. Germline V gene lookup returns CDR1 SGHKS and CDR2 YYEKEE (reference sequence). V lost 2 bases and J 6 bases, leaving 6 bases between the germline ends. CDR3 length equals 12 residues. CDR3 sequence reads: CASSFSSNEQFF. The CDR3 DNA is TGTGCCAGCAGCTTTAGCTCCAATGAGCAGTTCTTC.

For this clonotype: A read error may be the cause here, since a much bigger clone is one base away. This rearrangement joins TRBV14 to TRBJ2-7, with TRBD2 as a possible D gene (6 bases). CDR1 is SGHDN, CDR2 FVKESK, per germline. This CDR3 region has 14 residues. The CDR3 reads CASSLGGNSYGQYF. For the CDR3, the DNA is TGTGCCAGCAGCCTTGGGGGGAACTCCTACGGGCAGTACTTC.

J is TRBJ1-1 and V is TRBV10-3; the D is unclear. The CDR3 loop spans 16 amino acids. V was cut by 2 bases and J by 0 bases, with 13 bases left in between. Germline V gene lookup returns CDR1 ENHRY and CDR2 SYGVKD. The CDR3 reads CAISEDGSFMNTEAFF. The CDR3 region has the DNA TGTGCCATCAGTGAGGACGGGAGTTTCATGAACACTGAAGCTTTCTTT.

The V and J genes are TRBV28 and TRBJ2-1, with TRBD2 identical over 7 bases. CDR3 length: 16 residues. Germline assignment: CDR1 MDHEN and CDR2 SYDVKM. V lost 5 bases to trimming and J lost 7 bases; unmatched junction nucleotides: 14. The CDR3 DNA reads TGTGCCAGCAGTCATAATGTTGGGGACTACCGGAATGAGCAGTTCTTC. Encoded protein: CASSHNVGDYRNEQFF.

The chain is built from TRBV6-2 or TRBV6-3 and TRBJ2-3; D may be TRBD2 (6 bases). Germline CDR1 MNHEY, CDR2 SVGEGT. The CDR3 sequence is 17 residues long. Trimming removed 0 bases at V and 4 bases at J, with 17 bases between. Here the CDR3 reads CASSYSILGGDPDTQYF. The CDR3 bases are TGTGCCAGCAGTTACTCGATTTTGGGCGGGGACCCAGATACGCAGTATTTT.

The chain recombines TRBV2 with TRBJ2-5, with TRBD1 matching over 8 bases. With 6 bases clipped from V and 5 bases from J, the junction kept 11 bases outside the gene matches. The CDR3 loop spans 15 amino acids. Looked up from germline, CDR1 is SNHLY and CDR2 is FYNNEI. The CDR3 loop reads CASRSDRANFETQYF. CDR3 DNA sequence: TGTGCCAGCAGATCGGACAGGGCCAATTTCGAGACCCAGTACTTC.

As DNA, the CDR3 is TGTGCCAGCAGCCGGACCCTACAGCCTCAAGAGACCCAGTACTTC. It codes for CASSRTLQPQETQYF. The V and J genes are TRBV5-6 and TRBJ2-5; D is undetermined. The CDR3 totals 15 residues. The V and J ends lost 4 bases and 2 bases respectively, with 15 bases between them. Germline V gene data show CDR1 as SGHDT and CDR2 as YYEEEE.

The CDR3: CASSFPTSGGAIRNEQFF. The CDR3 DNA is TGTGCCAGCAGTTTCCCAACTAGCGGGGGGGCCATTAGAAATGAGCAGTTCTTC. This chain connects TRBV7-9 to TRBJ2-1; the match to TRBD2 covers 13 bases. CDR1 is SEHNR and CDR2 is FQNEAQ in the germline V gene (reference sequence). The V gene end was trimmed by 6 bases and the J gene end by 7 bases; junction bases not matched to a gene: 15. The CDR3 totals 18 residues.

The genes are TRBV10-3 and TRBJ2-1; D is perhaps TRBD1 (7 bases). Trimming removed 6 bases from V and 7 bases from J, with 28 bases in between. Germline CDR1 reads ENHRY; CDR2 reads SYGVKD. The CDR3 has 18 amino acids. The CDR3 loop is CAISRAFRGTALGNEQFF. CDR3 bases: TGTGCCATCAGCCGTGCGTTTCGGGGGACAGCATTAGGTAATGAGCAGTTCTTC.

This clonotype occurred a few times. The V call is TRBV27, the J call TRBJ2-1; D is possibly TRBD2 (5 bases). The ends were cut back, 3 bases at V and 2 bases at J, with 11 bases in the middle. The CDR3 is 15 residues long. Looked up from germline, CDR1 is MNHEY and CDR2 is SMNVEV (reference sequence). CDR3 nucleotide sequence: TGTGCCAGCAGTTTGGGGAGTTCCGCCTACAATGAGCAGTTCTTC. Protein product: CASSLGSSAYNEQFF.

This clonotype is a singleton in its sample. The chain joins TRBV5-6 to TRBJ2-1; no firm D call. Germline-derived CDR1 and CDR2 are SGHDT and YYEEEE. CDR3 length: 16 amino acids. Trimming stripped 2 bases from V and 4 bases from J, with 16 bases between. The CDR3 DNA reads TGTGCCAGCAGCTTTTTATCTGGCAGCCAATACAATGAGCAGTTCTTC. Its translation is CASSFLSGSQYNEQFF.

This clonotype was picked up a small number of times. In nucleotides, the CDR3 is TGCAGTGCTAGAGGACAGGTGTCGGATGAGGAAAAACTGTTTTTT. It encodes CSARGQVSDEEKLFF. The chain recombines TRBV20-1 with TRBJ1-4; perhaps TRBD1 as D (6 bases). The CDR3 is 15 amino acids. Per germline, CDR1 DFQATT and CDR2 SNEGSKA (reference sequence). V shed 1 base and J shed 8 bases, with 17 bases lying between them.

The rearrangement uses TRBV7-9 and TRBJ2-2; D gene ambiguous. Per germline, CDR1 SEHNR and CDR2 FQNEAQ (reference sequence). With 10 bases removed from V and 6 bases from J, the gap between germline ends came to 0 bases. The CDR3 extends over 8 amino acids. This chain's CDR3 is CATGELFF. In DNA, the CDR3 is TGTGCCACCGGGGAGCTGTTTTTT.

This clonotype showed up many times. This chain links TRBV9 with TRBJ2-7; no definite D call. V lost 0 bases and J 2 bases, leaving 9 bases between the germline ends. Looked up from germline, CDR1 is SGDLS and CDR2 is YYNGEE. This CDR3 is built from 14 residues. Here the CDR3 reads CASSVGGSTYEQYF. The CDR3 DNA sequence: TGTGCCAGCAGCGTAGGAGGCTCCACCTACGAGCAGTACTTC.

This clonotype was counted many times. One junction end disagrees with the germline gene, perhaps due to a read error. The CDR3 loop is CASSLAGAYNEQFF. DNA of the CDR3: TGTGCCAGCAGCTTAGCGGGGGCCTACAATGAGCAGTTCTTC. This chain connects TRBV12-3 or TRBV12-4 to TRBJ2-1, with 9 bases aligning to TRBD2. This CDR3 is built from 14 residues.

V is TRBV11-1 and J is TRBJ2-2; D is unclear. This CDR3 is 15 amino acids long. Trimming took off 1 base at V and 4 bases at J, with 10 bases between the two ends. CDR1 is SGHAT, CDR2 FQDESV, per germline (reference sequence). CDR3 nucleotides: TGTGCCAGCAGCTTAGTCCCGGGCGCCACCGGGGAGCTGTTTTTT. Translating it yields CASSLVPGATGELFF.

A word on this clonotype: The junction differs from germline at one of its ends, possibly a read error. The rearrangement uses TRBV7-8 and TRBJ2-5; 10 positions match TRBD1. The CDR3 spans 20 residues. The germline gives CDR1 SGHVS, CDR2 FQNEAQ. Written as DNA, the CDR3 is TGTGCCGGCAGCTTCTTTCTTCGCGGGACAGGGGATCTATTTAGGGAGACCCAGTACTTC. This sequence encodes CAGSFFLRGTGDLFRETQYF. Together with reference TRBV7-8 and TRBJ2-5, the CDR3 gives the full variable domain: GAGVSQSPRYKVAKRGQDVALRCDPISGHVSLFWYQQALGQGPEFLTYFQNEAQLDKSGLPSDRFFAERPEGSVSTLKIQRTQQEDSAVYLCAGSFFLRGTGDLFRETQYFGPGTRLLVL.

A note on this clonotype: One base away lies a much larger clone, so this may be a sequencing read error. The rearrangement uses TRBV20-1 and TRBJ2-2; D is unresolved. Trimming cost V 1 base and J 6 bases, with 15 bases left between them. CDR3 length: 15 residues. Looked up from germline, CDR1 is DFQATT and CDR2 is SNEGSKA (reference sequence). Here the CDR3 reads CSARGPRWSAGELFF. In DNA, the CDR3 is TGCAGTGCTAGAGGGCCCAGATGGAGTGCCGGGGAGCTGTTTTTT.

The V call is TRBV5-1, the J call TRBJ2-4, with 13 bases that match TRBD2. The J call may be faulty, since TRBJ2-7 better matches the DNA end. From germline, CDR1 is SGHRS and CDR2 YFSETQ. This CDR3 has 16 amino acids. CDR3 bases: TGCGCCAGCAGCCCGACTAGCGGGAGGACGGCGGACGAGCAGTACTTC. Amino acid sequence: CASSPTSGRTADEQYF.

Ten or more counts support this clonotype. The CDR3 loop reads CASSEGQRDPPKNIQYF. In nucleotides, the CDR3 is TGTGCCAGCAGTGAAGGCCAGCGCGACCCACCCAAAAACATTCAGTACTTC. V and J are TRBV25-1 and TRBJ2-4; no definite D call. V was shortened by 2 bases and J by 2 bases, with 16 bases between the two germline ends. CDR3 length equals 17 residues. CDR1 is MGHDK and CDR2 is SYGVNS in the germline V gene.

The V gene is TRBV12-3 or TRBV12-4, the J gene TRBJ1-2; D is ambiguous. Between the trimmed V and J ends, which lost 4 bases and 6 bases, there was a span of 15 bases. The CDR3 loop spans 14 amino acids. CDR3 residues: CASSSAGGRNGYTF. For the CDR3, the DNA is TGTGCCAGCAGTTCCGCGGGAGGGAGAAATGGCTACACCTTC.

As concerns this clonotype: Possible read error: a much larger clone is one base away. The chain employs TRBV29-1 and TRBJ2-7; weak D call: TRBD1 (6 bases). V shed 8 bases and J shed 0 bases, with 17 bases lying between them. Germline values: CDR1 SQVTM, CDR2 ANQGSEA. This CDR3 is built from 14 residues. CDR3 DNA: TGCAGCTCCACCGGGACAATGGGCTCCTACGAGCAGTACTTC. Protein: CSSTGTMGSYEQYF.

This clonotype was detected ten times or more. The V call is TRBV25-1, the J call TRBJ2-7, with 15 bases lining up with TRBD2. V shed 4 bases, J shed 0 bases, and the junction held 10 bases outside the gene matches. The CDR3 is made up of 19 amino acids. Germline CDR1 MGHDK, CDR2 SYGVNS. CDR3 loop: CASSGLPGLAGGSSYEQYF. CDR3 sequence (DNA): TGTGCCAGCAGTGGACTCCCGGGACTAGCGGGGGGCAGCTCCTACGAGCAGTACTTC.

This chain joins TRBV6-1 and TRBJ2-7, with TRBD1 matching 7 bases. V was clipped by 6 bases and J by 3 bases; unmatched bases: 8. The CDR3 is made up of 14 amino acids. Germline CDR1 is MNHNS and CDR2 is SASEGT. CDR3 nucleotide sequence: TGTGCCAGCAGCGGGACAGCTTATTTCTACGAGCAGTACTTC. Its protein is CASSGTAYFYEQYF.

The chain is built from TRBV7-8 and TRBJ2-4, with D tentatively TRBD1 or TRBD2 (5 bases each). The length of the CDR3 is 14 residues. Deletions cut 8 bases from V and 6 bases from J, with 17 bases between. Germline assignment: CDR1 SGHVS and CDR2 FQNEAQ. The CDR3 reads CASQGRLDGNIQYF. CDR3 sequence (DNA): TGTGCCAGCCAGGGACGATTGGACGGAAACATTCAGTACTTC.

The J gene is TRBJ2-7, the V gene TRBV11-2; D possibly matches TRBD1 or TRBD2 (5 bases each). The germline V and J ends were trimmed by 3 bases and 3 bases, with 15 bases remaining between them. CDR3 size: 15 residues. CDR1 and CDR2 (germline): SGHAT, FQNNGV. Here the CDR3 reads CASSFGTRTLYEQYF. CDR3 in DNA: TGTGCCAGCAGCTTTGGGACGAGAACCCTCTACGAGCAGTACTTC.

This rearrangement joins TRBV15 to TRBJ2-7; TRBD2 is a possible D gene (6 bases). The DNA matches TRBJ2-5 better at its end, which makes the J call doubtful. Germline V lookup: CDR1 LNHNV, CDR2 YYDKDF (reference sequence). The CDR3 is 14 amino acids. CDR3 protein: CATSRVQGGETQYF. The CDR3 DNA is TGTGCCACCAGCAGAGTTCAGGGAGGAGAGACCCAGTACTTC.

The gene calls are TRBV4-3 and TRBJ1-2; 11 bases match TRBD1. Germline loops: CDR1 LGHNA, CDR2 YSLEER. Unmatched junction bases numbered 10, after V lost 4 bases and J lost 6 bases. The CDR3 length is 16 residues. DNA for the CDR3: TGCGCCAGCAGCCTGCGGACAGGGGGCGCCCCGGATGGCTACACCTTC. Protein: CASSLRTGGAPDGYTF.

This clonotype was counted a few times. V and J are TRBV4-1 and TRBJ2-3; tentative D call: TRBD2 (6 bases). CDR3 size: 15 residues. The V gene lost 4 bases and the J gene lost 1 base, with 12 bases spanning the gap. Germline-derived CDR1 and CDR2 are MGHRA and YSYEKL. CDR3 sequence (DNA): TGCGCCAGCAGCCTGGACTACACCGGCACAGATACGCAGTATTTT. This translates into CASSLDYTGTDTQYF.